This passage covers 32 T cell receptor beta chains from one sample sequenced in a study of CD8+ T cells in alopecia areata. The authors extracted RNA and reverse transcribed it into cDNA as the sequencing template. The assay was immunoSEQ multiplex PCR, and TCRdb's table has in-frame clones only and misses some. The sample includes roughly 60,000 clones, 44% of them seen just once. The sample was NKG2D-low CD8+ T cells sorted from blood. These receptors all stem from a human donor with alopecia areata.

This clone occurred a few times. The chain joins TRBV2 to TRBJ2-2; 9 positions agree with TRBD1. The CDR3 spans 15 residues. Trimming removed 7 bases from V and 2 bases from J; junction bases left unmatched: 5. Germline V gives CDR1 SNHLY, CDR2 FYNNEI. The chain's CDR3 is CASTTGGQNTGELFF. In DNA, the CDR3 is TGTGCCAGCACAACAGGGGGCCAAAACACCGGGGAGCTGTTTTTT.

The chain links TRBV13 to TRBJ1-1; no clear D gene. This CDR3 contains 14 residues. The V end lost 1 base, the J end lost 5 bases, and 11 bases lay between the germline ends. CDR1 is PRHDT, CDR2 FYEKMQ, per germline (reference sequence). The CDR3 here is CASSLASEWTEAFF. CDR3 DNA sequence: TGTGCCAGCAGCTTAGCCTCTGAGTGGACTGAAGCTTTCTTT.

CDR3 sequence: CASSGGTSGTYNEQFF. The CDR3 region has the DNA TGTGCCAGCAGCGGGGGGACTAGCGGGACTTACAATGAGCAGTTCTTC. The chain combines TRBV9 with TRBJ2-1; 13 nucleotides align to TRBD2. Germline loops: CDR1 SGDLS, CDR2 YYNGEE. This CDR3 is 16 amino acids long. V lost 3 bases, J lost 4 bases, and 4 bases stayed unmatched.

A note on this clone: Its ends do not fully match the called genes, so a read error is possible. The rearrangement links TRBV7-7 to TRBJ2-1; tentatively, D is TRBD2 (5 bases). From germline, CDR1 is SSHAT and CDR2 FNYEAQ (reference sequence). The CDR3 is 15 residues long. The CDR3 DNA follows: TGTGCTAGCAGCTTAGACGCGGGCTCCTACAATGAGCAGTTCTTC. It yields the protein CASSLDAGSYNEQFF.

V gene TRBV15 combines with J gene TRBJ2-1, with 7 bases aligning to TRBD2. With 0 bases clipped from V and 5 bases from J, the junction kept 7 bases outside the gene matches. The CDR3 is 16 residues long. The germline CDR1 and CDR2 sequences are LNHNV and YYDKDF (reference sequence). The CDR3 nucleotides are TGTGCCACCAGCAGAGATAAGGCTAGCGGCCACAATGAGCAGTTCTTC. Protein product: CATSRDKASGHNEQFF. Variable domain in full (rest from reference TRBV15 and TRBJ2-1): DAMVIQNPRYQVTQFGKPVTLSCSQTLNHNVMYWYQQKSSQAPKLLFHYYDKDFNNEADTPDNFQSRRPNTSFCFLDIRSPGLGDTAMYLCATSRDKASGHNEQFFGPGTRLTVL.

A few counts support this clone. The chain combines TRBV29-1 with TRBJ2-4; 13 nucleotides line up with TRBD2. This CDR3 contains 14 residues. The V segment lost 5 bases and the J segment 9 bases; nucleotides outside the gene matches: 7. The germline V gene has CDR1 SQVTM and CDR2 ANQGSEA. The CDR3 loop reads CSVRTSGSPGIQYF. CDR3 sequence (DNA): TGCAGCGTTCGGACTAGCGGGAGTCCGGGCATTCAGTACTTC.

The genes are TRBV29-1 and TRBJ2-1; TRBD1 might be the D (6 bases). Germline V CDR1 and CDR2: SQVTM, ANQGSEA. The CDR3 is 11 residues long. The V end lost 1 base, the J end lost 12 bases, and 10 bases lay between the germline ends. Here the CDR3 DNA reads TGCAGCGTTGAAGGGGGGCCTGGGCAGTTCTTC. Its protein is CSVEGGPGQFF.

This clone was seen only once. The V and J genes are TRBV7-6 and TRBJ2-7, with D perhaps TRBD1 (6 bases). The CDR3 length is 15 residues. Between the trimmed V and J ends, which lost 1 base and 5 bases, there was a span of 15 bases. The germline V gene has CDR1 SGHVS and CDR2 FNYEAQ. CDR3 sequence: CASSLGGNRADEQYF. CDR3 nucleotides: TGTGCCAGCAGCTTAGGTGGGAACAGGGCAGACGAGCAGTACTTC.

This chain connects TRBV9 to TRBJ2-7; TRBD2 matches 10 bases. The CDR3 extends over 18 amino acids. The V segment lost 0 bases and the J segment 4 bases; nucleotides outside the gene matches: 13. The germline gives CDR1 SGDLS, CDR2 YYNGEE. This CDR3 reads CASSVGPQLAGDGYEQYF. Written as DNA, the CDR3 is TGTGCCAGCAGCGTAGGCCCTCAGCTAGCGGGAGACGGGTACGAGCAGTACTTC.

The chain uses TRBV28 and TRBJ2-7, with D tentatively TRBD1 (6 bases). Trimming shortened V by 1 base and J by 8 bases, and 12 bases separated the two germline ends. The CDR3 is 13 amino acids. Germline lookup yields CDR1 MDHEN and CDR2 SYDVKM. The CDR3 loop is CASSLYRQDKQYF. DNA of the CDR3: TGTGCCAGCAGTTTATACCGACAGGACAAGCAGTACTTC.

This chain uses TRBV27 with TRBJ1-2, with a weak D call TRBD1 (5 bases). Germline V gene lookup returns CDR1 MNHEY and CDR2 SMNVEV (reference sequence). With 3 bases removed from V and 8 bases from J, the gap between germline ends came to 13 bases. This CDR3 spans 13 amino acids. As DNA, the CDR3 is TGTGCCAGCAGTTTGGGACCCAGGGAGGGCTACACCTTC. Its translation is CASSLGPREGYTF.

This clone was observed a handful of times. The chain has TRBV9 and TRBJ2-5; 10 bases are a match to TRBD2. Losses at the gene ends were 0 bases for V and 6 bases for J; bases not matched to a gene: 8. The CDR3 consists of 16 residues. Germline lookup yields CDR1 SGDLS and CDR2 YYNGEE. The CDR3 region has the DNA TGTGCCAGCAGCGTAGGCCTAGCGGGAGATTTGAAGACCCAGTACTTC. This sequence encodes CASSVGLAGDLKTQYF.

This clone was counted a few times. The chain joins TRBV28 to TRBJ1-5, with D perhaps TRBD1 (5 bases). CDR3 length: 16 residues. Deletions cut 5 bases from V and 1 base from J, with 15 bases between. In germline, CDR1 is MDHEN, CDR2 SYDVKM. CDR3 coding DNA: TGTGCCAGCAGTCCCAGTCGGGGCCTAAGCAATCAGCCCCAGCATTTT. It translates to CASSPSRGLSNQPQHF.

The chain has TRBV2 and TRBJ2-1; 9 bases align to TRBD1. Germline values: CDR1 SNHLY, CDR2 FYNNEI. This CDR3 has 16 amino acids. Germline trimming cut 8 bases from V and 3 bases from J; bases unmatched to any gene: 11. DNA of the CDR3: TGTGCCAGCTGGATACCACAGGGGGCGGTCTACAATGAGCAGTTCTTC. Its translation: CASWIPQGAVYNEQFF.

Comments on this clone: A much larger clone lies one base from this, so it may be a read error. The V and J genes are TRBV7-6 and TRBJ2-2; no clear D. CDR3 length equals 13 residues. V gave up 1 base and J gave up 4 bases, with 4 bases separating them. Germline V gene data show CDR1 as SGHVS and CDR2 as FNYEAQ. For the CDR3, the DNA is TGTGCCAGCAGCTTAGGGGGCACCGGGGAGCTGTTTTTT. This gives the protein CASSLGGTGELFF.

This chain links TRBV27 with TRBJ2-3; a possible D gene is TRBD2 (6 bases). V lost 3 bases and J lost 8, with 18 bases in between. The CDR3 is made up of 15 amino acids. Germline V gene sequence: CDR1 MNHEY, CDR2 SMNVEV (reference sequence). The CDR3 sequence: CASSLGSSSGRTQYF. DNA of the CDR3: TGTGCCAGCAGTTTGGGATCTTCCAGCGGGCGTACGCAGTATTTT.

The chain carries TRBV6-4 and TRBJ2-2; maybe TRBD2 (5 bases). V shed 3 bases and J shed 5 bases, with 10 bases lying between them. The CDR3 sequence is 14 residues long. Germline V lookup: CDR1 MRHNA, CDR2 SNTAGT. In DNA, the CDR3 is TGTGCCAGCAGTGAAGATGGGGAGACCGGGGAGCTGTTTTTT. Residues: CASSEDGETGELFF.

CDR3 sequence reads: CASSFGLAYEQYF. In DNA form, the CDR3 reads TGTGCCAGCAGCTTTGGACTAGCCTACGAGCAGTACTTC. This chain links TRBV7-6 with TRBJ2-7, with 7 bases that match TRBD2. In germline, CDR1 is SGHVS, CDR2 FNYEAQ. J lost 2 bases, V lost 3 bases, and 1 base had no gene match. The CDR3 sequence is 13 residues long.

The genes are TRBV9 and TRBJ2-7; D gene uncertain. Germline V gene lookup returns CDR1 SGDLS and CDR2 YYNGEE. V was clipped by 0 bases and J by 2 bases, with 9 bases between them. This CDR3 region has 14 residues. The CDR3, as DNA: TGTGCCAGCAGCGTAGCGGGCCCTACCTACGAGCAGTACTTC. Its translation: CASSVAGPTYEQYF.

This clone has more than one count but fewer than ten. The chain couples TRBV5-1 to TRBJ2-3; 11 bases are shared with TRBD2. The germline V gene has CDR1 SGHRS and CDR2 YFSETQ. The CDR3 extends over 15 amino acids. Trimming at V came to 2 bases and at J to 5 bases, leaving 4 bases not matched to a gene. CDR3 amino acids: CASSFSGRALDTQYF. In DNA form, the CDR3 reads TGCGCCAGCAGCTTTAGCGGGAGGGCCCTAGATACGCAGTATTTT.

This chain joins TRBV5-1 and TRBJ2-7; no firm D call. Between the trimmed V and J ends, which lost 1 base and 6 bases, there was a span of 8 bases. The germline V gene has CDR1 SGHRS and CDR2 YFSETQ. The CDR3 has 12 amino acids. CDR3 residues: CASSLTGVEQYF. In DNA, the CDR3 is TGCGCCAGCAGCTTGACCGGCGTCGAGCAGTACTTC.

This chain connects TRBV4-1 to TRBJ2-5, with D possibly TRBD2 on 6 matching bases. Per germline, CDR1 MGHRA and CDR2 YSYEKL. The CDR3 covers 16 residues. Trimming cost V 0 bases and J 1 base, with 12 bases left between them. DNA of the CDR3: TGCGCCAGCAGCCAAGACCCTAGCGCTCTCCAAGAGACCCAGTACTTC. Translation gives CASSQDPSALQETQYF.

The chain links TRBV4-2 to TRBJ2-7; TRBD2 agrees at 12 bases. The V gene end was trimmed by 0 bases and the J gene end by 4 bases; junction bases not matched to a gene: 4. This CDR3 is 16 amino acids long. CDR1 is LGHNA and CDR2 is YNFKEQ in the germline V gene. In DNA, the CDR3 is TGTGCCAGCAGCCAAGAAAGACTAGCGGGGGAGTACGAGCAGTACTTC. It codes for CASSQERLAGEYEQYF.

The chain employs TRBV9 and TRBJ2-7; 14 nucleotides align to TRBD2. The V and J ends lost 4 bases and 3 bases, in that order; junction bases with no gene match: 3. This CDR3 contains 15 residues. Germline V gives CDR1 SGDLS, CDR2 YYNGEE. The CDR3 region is CASSLGTSGSYEQYF. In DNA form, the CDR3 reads TGTGCCAGCAGCCTTGGGACTAGCGGGAGCTACGAGCAGTACTTC. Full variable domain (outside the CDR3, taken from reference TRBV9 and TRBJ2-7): DSGVTQTPKHLITATGQRVTLRCSPRSGDLSVYWYQQSLDQGLQFLIQYYNGEERAKGNILERFSAQQFPDLHSELNLSSLELGDSALYFCASSLGTSGSYEQYFGPGTRLTVT.

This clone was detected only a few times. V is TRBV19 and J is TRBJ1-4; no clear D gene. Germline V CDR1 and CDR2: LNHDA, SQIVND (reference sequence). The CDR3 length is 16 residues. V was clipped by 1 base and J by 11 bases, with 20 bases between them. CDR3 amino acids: CASSIVGSRVGRKLFF. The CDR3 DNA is TGTGCCAGTAGTATAGTTGGAAGTCGTGTGGGAAGGAAACTGTTTTTT.

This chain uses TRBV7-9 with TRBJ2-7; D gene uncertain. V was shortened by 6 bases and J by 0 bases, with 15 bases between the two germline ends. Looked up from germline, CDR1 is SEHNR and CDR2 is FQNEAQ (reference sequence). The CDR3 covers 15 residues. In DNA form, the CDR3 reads TGTGCCAGCAGTACCCCACCCGGACCCTCCTACGAGCAGTACTTC. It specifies CASSTPPGPSYEQYF.

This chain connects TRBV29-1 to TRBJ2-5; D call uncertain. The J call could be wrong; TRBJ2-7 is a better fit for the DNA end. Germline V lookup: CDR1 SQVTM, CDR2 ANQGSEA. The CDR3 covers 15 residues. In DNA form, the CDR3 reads TGCAGCGTTGAGTGGGGATTTGCACCCCCCTACGAGCAGTACTTC. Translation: CSVEWGFAPPYEQYF.

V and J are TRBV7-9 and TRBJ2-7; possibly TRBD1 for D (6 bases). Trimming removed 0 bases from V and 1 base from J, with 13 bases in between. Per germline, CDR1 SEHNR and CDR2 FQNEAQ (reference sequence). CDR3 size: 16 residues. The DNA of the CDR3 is TGTGCCAGCAGCTTAGCGCTAAGACAGGAATCCTACGAGCAGTACTTC. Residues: CASSLALRQESYEQYF.

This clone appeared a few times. This CDR3 reads CAISDPGLAGGYSYEQYF. The DNA of the CDR3 is TGTGCCATCAGTGACCCGGGGCTAGCGGGAGGTTATTCGTACGAGCAGTACTTC. V gene TRBV10-3 combines with J gene TRBJ2-7; 11 bases are shared with TRBD2. Germline CDR1 ENHRY, CDR2 SYGVKD. The CDR3 spans 18 residues. V was clipped by 3 bases and J by 4 bases; unmatched bases: 14.

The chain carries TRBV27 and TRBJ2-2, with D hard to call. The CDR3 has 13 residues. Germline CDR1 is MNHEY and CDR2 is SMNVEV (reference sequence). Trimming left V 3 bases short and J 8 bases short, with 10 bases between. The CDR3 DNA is TGTGCCAGCAGTTTGACCTCGTGGGGGGAGCTGTTTTTT. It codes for CASSLTSWGELFF.

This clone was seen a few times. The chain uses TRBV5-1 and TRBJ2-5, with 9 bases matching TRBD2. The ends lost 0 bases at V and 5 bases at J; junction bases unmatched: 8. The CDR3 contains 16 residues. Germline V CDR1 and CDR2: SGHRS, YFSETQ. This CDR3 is CASSLVIAGADETQYF. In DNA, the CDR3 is TGCGCCAGCAGCTTGGTAATAGCGGGAGCGGACGAGACCCAGTACTTC.

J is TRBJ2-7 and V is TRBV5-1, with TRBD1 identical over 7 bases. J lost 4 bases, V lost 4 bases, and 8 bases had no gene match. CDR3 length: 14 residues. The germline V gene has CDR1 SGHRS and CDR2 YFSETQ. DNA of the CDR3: TGCGCCAGCAGCACCGACAGGGAGCCTTACGAGCAGTACTTC. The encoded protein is CASSTDREPYEQYF.